This is a list of T cell receptor beta chains from one sample in a study of regulatory and conventional T cells in breast cancer. TCRdb reprocessed the PCR reads via MiXCR and lists one record per CDR3 protein. The sample lists fewer than 20,000 distinct CDR3 sequences, around 30% occurring once. The sequenced sample consisted of conventional T cells from blood. The receptors come from a female donor in good health. The CDR3 runs from the conserved cysteine through the conserved F or W. The D gene is left open where the match is weak. Size tells how often a clone was seen (once, few, many) or the class of an expanded clone, and some rows leave it out.

-	medium-sized	TRBV6-1	TRBJ2-3	CASGRLSTDTQYF	TGTGCCAGCGGCAGGCTCAGCACAGATACGCAGTATTTT
-	few	TRBV7-2	TRBJ2-7	CASSLNWATSYEQYF	TGTGCCAGCAGCTTAAATTGGGCAACCTCCTACGAGCAGTACTTC
-	few	TRBV6-2/TRBV6-3	TRBJ1-5	CASSSGGSFNQPQHF	TGTGCCAGCAGCAGTGGTGGGAGCTTCAATCAGCCCCAGCATTTT
TRBD2	-	TRBV12-3/TRBV12-4	TRBJ2-7	CVSRDPRPGLSSYEQYF	TGTGTCAGCAGGGATCCACGACCGGGACTAAGCTCCTACGAGCAGTACTTC
-	few	TRBV7-2	TRBJ1-5	CASSSDRISNQPQHF	TGTGCCAGCAGCTCCGACAGGATTAGCAATCAGCCCCAGCATTTT
-	medium-sized	TRBV10-3	TRBJ1-1	CAISVGRGASTEAFF	TGTGCCATCAGTGTGGGTAGGGGGGCGAGCACTGAAGCTTTCTTT
TRBD1	few	TRBV6-1	TRBJ1-5	CASSSGQGAHQPQHF	TGTGCCAGCAGCTCCGGGCAGGGGGCCCACCAGCCCCAGCATTTT
-	large	TRBV2	TRBJ2-3	CASTSSPSTDTQYF	TGTGCCAGCACCTCCTCGCCCTCCACAGATACGCAGTATTTT
-	few	TRBV7-2	TRBJ1-4	CASSLVKTAFVEEKLFF	TGTGCCAGCAGCTTAGTAAAGACAGCTTTCGTGGAGGAAAAACTGTTTTTT
-	few	TRBV18	TRBJ1-2	CASSPGGDLYGYAF	TGTGCCAGCTCACCAGGAGGGGATCTCTATGGCTACGCCTTC
-	few	TRBV7-2	TRBJ1-2	CASSFKRDDPRGYTF	TGTGCCAGCAGCTTCAAACGGGACGACCCACGAGGCTACACCTTC
-	few	TRBV4-2	TRBJ1-1	CASSQERGGREAFF	TGTGCCAGCAGCCAAGAGAGGGGGGGAAGGGAAGCTTTCTTT
-	-	TRBV7-9	TRBJ1-4	CASSPHRVSSTNEKLFF	TGTGCCAGCAGCCCGCACAGGGTGTCCTCAACTAATGAAAAACTGTTTTTT
-	-	TRBV7-2	TRBJ2-3	CADIRLSTDTQYF	TGTGCCGACATCCGGCTTAGCACAGATACGCAGTATTTT
-	few	TRBV5-1	TRBJ1-2	CASSLGHPGDYGYTF	TGCGCCAGCAGCTTGGGACACCCCGGAGACTATGGCTACACCTTC
-	few	TRBV18	TRBJ2-7	CASSRGSYEQYF	TGTGCCAGCTCCCGGGGGAGCTACGAGCAGTACTTC
TRBD2	few	TRBV7-2	TRBJ2-7	CASSLAAGVDEQYF	TGTGCCAGCAGCTTAGCGGCGGGGGTGGACGAGCAGTACTTC
-	-	TRBV14	TRBJ1-1	CASRPVTNGDTEAFF	TGTGCCAGTCGACCCGTTACCAATGGGGACACTGAAGCTTTCTTT
-	-	TRBV11-2	TRBJ2-7	CASSLVDSYSYEQYF	TGTGCCAGCAGCTTAGTCGATTCTTACTCCTACGAGCAGTACTTC
-	-	TRBV15	TRBJ1-5	CATSAGMNQPQHF	TGTGCCACCAGCGCAGGGATGAACCAGCCCCAGCATTTT
TRBD1	-	TRBV12-3/TRBV12-4	TRBJ1-1	CASVRDSTSEAFF	TGTGCCAGCGTACGGGACAGTACTTCTGAAGCTTTCTTT
-	medium-sized	TRBV20-1	TRBJ2-7	CSELPFGRIYEQYF	TGCAGTGAACTTCCTTTCGGCCGAATCTACGAGCAGTACTTC
-	medium-sized	TRBV29-1	TRBJ2-7	CSGRQASSYEQYF	TGCAGCGGGAGACAGGCAAGCTCCTACGAGCAGTACTTC
-	many	TRBV6-5	TRBJ1-2	CASSYRRGNYGYTF	TGTGCCAGCAGTTACCGACGGGGAAACTATGGCTACACCTTC
-	few	TRBV20-1	TRBJ2-3	CSARSTPHIVDTQYF	TGCAGTGCTAGATCCACACCACATATAGTCGATACGCAGTATTTT
-	-	TRBV25-1	TRBJ1-2	CASSEYTGTHPTPRGGYTF	TGTGCCAGCAGTGAATATACCGGGACACACCCAACCCCAAGAGGTGGCTACACCTTC
TRBD2	medium-sized	TRBV14	TRBJ2-3	CASSRQLASTDTQYF	TGTGCCAGCAGCCGGCAACTAGCGAGCACAGATACGCAGTATTTT
TRBD2	-	TRBV6-5	TRBJ2-3	CASSGRATDTQYF	TGTGCCAGCAGCGGGAGGGCCACAGATACGCAGTATTTT
-	-	TRBV12-3/TRBV12-4	TRBJ1-2	CASSLWDNGYTF	TGTGCCAGCAGTCTATGGGATAATGGCTACACCTTC
TRBD1	-	TRBV9	TRBJ2-6	CASSIRPAGGGANVLTF	TGTGCCAGCAGCATTCGACCCGCAGGGGGTGGGGCCAACGTCCTGACTTTC
TRBD1	-	TRBV9	TRBJ2-1	CASSFTGTGVNEQFF	TGTGCCAGCAGCTTCACCGGGACAGGGGTTAATGAGCAGTTCTTC
-	-	TRBV7-9	TRBJ2-1	CASSLSGNNEQFF	TGTGCCAGCAGCTTAAGCGGAAACAATGAGCAGTTCTTC
-	-	TRBV2	TRBJ2-7	CASRRQTARISYEQYF	TGTGCCAGCAGGCGACAGACAGCGAGAATCTCCTACGAGCAGTACTTC
-	few	TRBV11-3	TRBJ2-3	CASSLDLGNTQYF	TGTGCCAGCAGCTTAGATCTGGGGAATACGCAGTATTTT
TRBD2	many	TRBV7-2	TRBJ2-3	CASSLGTSGGVTDTQYF	TGTGCCAGCAGCTTAGGGACTAGCGGGGGGGTCACAGATACGCAGTATTTT
TRBD1	-	TRBV5-5	TRBJ1-3	CASSLDGTGAGNTIYF	TGTGCCAGCAGCTTAGACGGGACAGGGGCTGGAAACACCATATATTTT
-	medium-sized	TRBV5-1	TRBJ1-6	CASSLIEQANSPLHF	TGCGCCAGCAGCTTGATTGAACAGGCCAATTCACCCCTCCACTTT
-	few	TRBV7-3	TRBJ2-2	CASSPYPSSNTGELFF	TGTGCCAGCAGCCCATACCCCAGCTCGAACACCGGGGAGCTGTTTTTT
-	-	TRBV10-3	TRBJ1-2	CAISPREAANYGYTF	TGTGCCATCAGTCCCCGGGAGGCTGCTAACTATGGCTACACCTTC
-	medium-sized	TRBV14	TRBJ1-2	CASSQEGGFGPYGYTF	TGTGCCAGCAGCCAAGAAGGAGGCTTTGGACCCTATGGCTACACCTTC
-	few	TRBV3-1	TRBJ1-2	CASSQVGGAEGYTF	TGTGCCAGCAGCCAAGTCGGGGGCGCGGAGGGCTACACCTTC